The rows below give T cell receptor beta chains drawn from one sample of a study of cytomegalovirus exposure and HLA in healthy donors. Method: immunoSEQ multiplex PCR; TCRdb's copy keeps in-frame clones and lacks some. Here the sample spans 250,000 to 300,000 clones, 70% to 90% being singletons. The specimen was PBMCs. Receptors were obtained from a woman aged 18-29 years in good health and CMV-seronegative. Both conserved end residues are part of each CDR3. Fields, in order: V gene, J gene, D gene, clone size, CDR3 DNA, CDR3 protein. D genes are given only for firm matches. Clone sizes are given selectively: once, few, many, or a class where the clone is expanded.

v_gene: TRBV20-1
j_gene: TRBJ1-2
d_gene: TRBD1
abundance: -
CDR3nt: TGCAGTGCTGGGGGACAGGATGGCTACACCTTC
CDR3aa: CSAGGQDGYTF

v_gene: TRBV7-9
j_gene: TRBJ1-1
d_gene: -
abundance: many
CDR3nt: TGTGCCAGCAGCCTATCGCTCTCTGAAGCTTTCTTT
CDR3aa: CASSLSLSEAFF

v_gene: TRBV18
j_gene: TRBJ1-5
d_gene: -
abundance: -
CDR3nt: TGTGCCAGCTCCCCCGGGGGCAATCAGCCCCAGCATTTT
CDR3aa: CASSPGGNQPQHF

v_gene: TRBV6-6
j_gene: TRBJ1-1
d_gene: -
abundance: -
CDR3nt: TGTGCCAGCAGTCCCTACAGGGACACTGAAGCTTTCTTT
CDR3aa: CASSPYRDTEAFF

v_gene: TRBV29-1
j_gene: TRBJ2-2
d_gene: TRBD1
abundance: few
CDR3nt: TGCAGCGTCCCCGGGACAGCGAACACCGGGGAGCTGTTTTTT
CDR3aa: CSVPGTANTGELFF

v_gene: TRBV27
j_gene: TRBJ2-3
d_gene: -
abundance: -
CDR3nt: TGTGCCAGCAGTTTATCACTGCAGGCAAGCACAGATACGCAGTATTTT
CDR3aa: CASSLSLQASTDTQYF

v_gene: TRBV4-2
j_gene: TRBJ2-1
d_gene: -
abundance: -
CDR3nt: TGTGCCAGCAGCCAAGATAGAGGGCCAAGCTCCTACAATGAGCAGTTCTTC
CDR3aa: CASSQDRGPSSYNEQFF

v_gene: TRBV27
j_gene: TRBJ2-2
d_gene: -
abundance: -
CDR3nt: TGTGCCAGCAGTCCATCCTCGGCGGGAATGAACACCGGGGAGCTGTTTTTT
CDR3aa: CASSPSSAGMNTGELFF

v_gene: TRBV29-1
j_gene: TRBJ2-7
d_gene: TRBD1
abundance: -
CDR3nt: TGCAGCGTTGACGGGGGACAGGACTACGAGCAGTACTTC
CDR3aa: CSVDGGQDYEQYF

v_gene: TRBV19
j_gene: TRBJ2-7
d_gene: TRBD2
abundance: -
CDR3nt: TGTGCCAGTAGTCTTAGCGGGGGGACCTACGAGCAGTACTTC
CDR3aa: CASSLSGGTYEQYF

v_gene: TRBV29-1
j_gene: TRBJ2-1
d_gene: -
abundance: -
CDR3nt: TGCAGCGTCGCACGAACCGGGTCTTCGAACAATGAGCAGTTCTTC
CDR3aa: CSVARTGSSNNEQFF

v_gene: TRBV7-6
j_gene: TRBJ2-5
d_gene: TRBD2
abundance: -
CDR3nt: TGTGCCAGCTGCTCACTAGCGGGGGGGCCGAGGGAGACCCAGTACTTC
CDR3aa: CASCSLAGGPRETQYF

v_gene: TRBV7-3
j_gene: TRBJ2-1
d_gene: -
abundance: -
CDR3nt: TGTGCCAGCAGCCCCTCCCAGGGCGGCTACAATGAGCAGTTCTTC
CDR3aa: CASSPSQGGYNEQFF

v_gene: TRBV27
j_gene: TRBJ2-7
d_gene: -
abundance: -
CDR3nt: TGTGCCAGCAGTATCGCAGGGGGGTACGAGCAGTACTTC
CDR3aa: CASSIAGGYEQYF

v_gene: TRBV7-2
j_gene: TRBJ2-1
d_gene: TRBD2
abundance: -
CDR3nt: TGTGCCAGCAGCTTATATGTGGGAGGGCGAGTGGAGCAGTTCTTC
CDR3aa: CASSLYVGGRVEQFF

v_gene: TRBV4-1
j_gene: TRBJ2-4
d_gene: -
abundance: -
CDR3nt: TGCGCCAGCAGCCAAGGGGCAGGGGGGAACATTCAGTACTTC
CDR3aa: CASSQGAGGNIQYF

v_gene: TRBV30
j_gene: TRBJ2-7
d_gene: TRBD1
abundance: many
CDR3nt: TGTGCCTGGAGTGTACGGACAGGGGACGAGCAGTACTTC
CDR3aa: CAWSVRTGDEQYF

v_gene: TRBV5-6
j_gene: TRBJ1-2
d_gene: -
abundance: once
CDR3nt: TGTGCCAGCAGAGAAACCGGGATAGCTAACTATGGCTACACCTTC
CDR3aa: CASRETGIANYGYTF

v_gene: TRBV18
j_gene: TRBJ2-7
d_gene: TRBD1
abundance: -
CDR3nt: TGTGCCAGCTCGACGGACAGGCAGATCTACGAGCAGTACTTC
CDR3aa: CASSTDRQIYEQYF

v_gene: TRBV11-3
j_gene: TRBJ1-1
d_gene: -
abundance: -
CDR3nt: TGTGCCAGCAGCAGGGGAAGGGGAACTGAAGCTTTCTTT
CDR3aa: CASSRGRGTEAFF

v_gene: TRBV9
j_gene: TRBJ1-2
d_gene: -
abundance: -
CDR3nt: TGTGCCAGCAGCGTAGAGGTGGATGGCGGAGGCTACACCTTC
CDR3aa: CASSVEVDGGGYTF

v_gene: TRBV9
j_gene: TRBJ2-3
d_gene: TRBD2
abundance: once
CDR3nt: TGTGCCAGCAGCGTCATGGGGGGGTTTCTCACAGATACGCAGTATTTT
CDR3aa: CASSVMGGFLTDTQYF

v_gene: TRBV6-5
j_gene: TRBJ1-4
d_gene: -
abundance: -
CDR3nt: TGTGCCAGCAGCCACTCGTTCGAAAAACTGTTTTTT
CDR3aa: CASSHSFEKLFF

v_gene: TRBV7-8
j_gene: TRBJ1-2
d_gene: -
abundance: -
CDR3nt: TGTGCCAGCAGATTGGGGGGGTTTGGCTACACCTTC
CDR3aa: CASRLGGFGYTF

v_gene: TRBV28
j_gene: TRBJ1-5
d_gene: -
abundance: -
CDR3nt: TGTGCCAGCAGTTCACGGGGAGATCAGCCCCAGCATTTT
CDR3aa: CASSSRGDQPQHF

v_gene: TRBV11-1
j_gene: TRBJ2-7
d_gene: TRBD2
abundance: -
CDR3nt: TGTGCCAGCAGCTTAAAAGGCGGGAGGGGGAACGAGCAGTACTTC
CDR3aa: CASSLKGGRGNEQYF

v_gene: TRBV5-1
j_gene: TRBJ2-5
d_gene: -
abundance: -
CDR3nt: TGCGCCAGCAGCTTGGAATTGACTAGGGTCTACCAAGAGACCCAGTACTTC
CDR3aa: CASSLELTRVYQETQYF

v_gene: TRBV4-1
j_gene: TRBJ2-5
d_gene: TRBD2
abundance: -
CDR3nt: TGCGCCAGCAGCCAAGCGGGACTAGCGAGGGAGACCCAGTACTTC
CDR3aa: CASSQAGLARETQYF

v_gene: TRBV6-5
j_gene: TRBJ2-2
d_gene: -
abundance: -
CDR3nt: TGTGCCAGCACGGGGGACACCGGGGAGCTGTTTTTT
CDR3aa: CASTGDTGELFF

v_gene: TRBV6-1
j_gene: TRBJ2-1
d_gene: TRBD1
abundance: -
CDR3nt: TGTGCCAGCACCAACAGGGGCCCCTCGCAGTTCTTC
CDR3aa: CASTNRGPSQFF

v_gene: TRBV7-8
j_gene: TRBJ2-7
d_gene: -
abundance: many
CDR3nt: TGTGCCAGCAGACGGCAGGATCCCGACTACGAGCAGTACTTC
CDR3aa: CASRRQDPDYEQYF

v_gene: TRBV6-5
j_gene: TRBJ1-1
d_gene: TRBD1
abundance: once
CDR3nt: TGTGCCAGCAGTGGACAGGGTAGGATGAACACTGAAGCTTTCTTT
CDR3aa: CASSGQGRMNTEAFF

v_gene: TRBV9
j_gene: TRBJ2-3
d_gene: TRBD2
abundance: -
CDR3nt: TGTGCCAGCAGCCTACGGACTAGATCCCCGACAGATACGCAGTATTTT
CDR3aa: CASSLRTRSPTDTQYF